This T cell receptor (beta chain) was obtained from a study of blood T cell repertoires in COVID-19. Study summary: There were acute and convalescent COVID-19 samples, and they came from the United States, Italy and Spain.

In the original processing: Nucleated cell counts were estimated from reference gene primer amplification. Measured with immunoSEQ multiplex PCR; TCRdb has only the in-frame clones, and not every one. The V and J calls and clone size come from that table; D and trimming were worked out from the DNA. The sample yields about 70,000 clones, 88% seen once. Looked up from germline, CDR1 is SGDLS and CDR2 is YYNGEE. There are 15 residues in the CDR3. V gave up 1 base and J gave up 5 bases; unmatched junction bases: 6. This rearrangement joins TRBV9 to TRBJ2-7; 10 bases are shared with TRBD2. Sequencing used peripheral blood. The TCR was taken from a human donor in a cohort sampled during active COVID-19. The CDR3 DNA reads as TGTGCCAGCAGCGTATTTGGGCTAGCGGGAGACGAGCAGTACTTC. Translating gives CASSVFGLAGDEQYF.